Detailed here is one T cell receptor (beta chain). This sample stems from a study of blood T cell repertoires in COVID-19. Original processing notes: Amplification from reference gene primers served as the basis for estimated nucleated cell counts. Repertoires were generated with immunoSEQ multiplex PCR, while TCRdb's copy carries only in-frame clones and drops some. V and J calls and clone size follow that table, whereas D and trimming were derived from the DNA. The sample lists about 160,000 clones; roughly 85% were seen once. J was trimmed by 1 base and V by 0 bases; bases with no gene match: 2. The CDR3 sequence is 15 residues long. Germline V gene sequence: CDR1 MNHNS, CDR2 SASEGT.

This clonotype was obtained from a man aged 35 to 55 with acute or convalescent COVID-19. V gene TRBV6-1 combines with J gene TRBJ1-1; TRBD1 agrees at 7 bases. The sequencing input was peripheral blood. CDR3 amino acids: CASSEATGANTEAFF. The CDR3 DNA is TGTGCCAGCAGTGAAGCCACAGGGGCGAACACTGAAGCTTTCTTT.